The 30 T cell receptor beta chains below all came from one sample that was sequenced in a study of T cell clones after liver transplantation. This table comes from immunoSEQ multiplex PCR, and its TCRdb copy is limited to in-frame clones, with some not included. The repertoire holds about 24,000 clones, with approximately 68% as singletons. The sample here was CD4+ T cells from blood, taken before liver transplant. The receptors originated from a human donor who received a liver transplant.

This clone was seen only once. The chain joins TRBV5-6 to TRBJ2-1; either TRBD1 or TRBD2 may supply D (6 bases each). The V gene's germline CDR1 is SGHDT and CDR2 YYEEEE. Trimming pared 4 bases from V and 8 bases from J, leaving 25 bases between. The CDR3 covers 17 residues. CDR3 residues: CASSQRGTHLKGDEQFF. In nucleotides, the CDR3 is TGTGCCAGCAGCCAGCGCGGGACTCACCTAAAGGGGGATGAGCAGTTCTTC.

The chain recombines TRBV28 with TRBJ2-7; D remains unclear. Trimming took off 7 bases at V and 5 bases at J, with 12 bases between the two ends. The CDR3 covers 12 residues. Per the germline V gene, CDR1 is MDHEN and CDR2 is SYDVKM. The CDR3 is CASNSLGHEQYV. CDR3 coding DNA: TGTGCCAGCAATTCCTTGGGCCACGAGCAGTACGTC.

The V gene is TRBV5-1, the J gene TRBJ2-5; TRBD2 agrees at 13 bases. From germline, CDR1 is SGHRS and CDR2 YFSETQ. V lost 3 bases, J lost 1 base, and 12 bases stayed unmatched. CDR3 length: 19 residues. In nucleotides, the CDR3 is TGCGCCAGCAGCTGGGGGGGACTAGCGGGGAAAGACCCCCAAGAGACCCAGTACTTC. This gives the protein CASSWGGLAGKDPQETQYF.

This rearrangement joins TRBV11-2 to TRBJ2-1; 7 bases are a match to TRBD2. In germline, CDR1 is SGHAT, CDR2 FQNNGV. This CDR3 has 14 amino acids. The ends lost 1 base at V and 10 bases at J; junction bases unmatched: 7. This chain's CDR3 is CASSLVGGSGEQFF. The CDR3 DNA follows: TGTGCCAGCAGCTTAGTAGGCGGGAGTGGGGAGCAGTTCTTC.

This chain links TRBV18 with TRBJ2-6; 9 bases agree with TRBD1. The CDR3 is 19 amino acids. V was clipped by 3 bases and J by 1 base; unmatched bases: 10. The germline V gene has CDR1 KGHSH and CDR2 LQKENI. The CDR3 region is CASSPSGTGSGSGANVLTF. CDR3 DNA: TGTGCCAGCTCACCCTCCGGGACAGGGTCTGGGTCTGGGGCCAACGTCCTGACTTTC.

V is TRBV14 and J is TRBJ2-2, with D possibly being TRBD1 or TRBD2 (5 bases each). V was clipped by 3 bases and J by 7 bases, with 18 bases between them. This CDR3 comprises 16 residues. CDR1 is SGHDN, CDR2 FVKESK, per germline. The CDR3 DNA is TGTGCCAGCAGCCACAGAACCGGGACCCGAGGCGGGGAGCTGTTTTTT. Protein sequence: CASSHRTGTRGGELFF.

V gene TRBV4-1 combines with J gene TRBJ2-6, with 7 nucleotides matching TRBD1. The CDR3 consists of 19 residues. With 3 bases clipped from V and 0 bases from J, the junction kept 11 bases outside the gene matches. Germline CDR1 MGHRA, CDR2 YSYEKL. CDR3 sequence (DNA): TGCGCCAGCAGCCACGAACCCACAGGGGTTCGCTCTGGGGCCAACGTCCTGACTTTC. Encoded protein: CASSHEPTGVRSGANVLTF.

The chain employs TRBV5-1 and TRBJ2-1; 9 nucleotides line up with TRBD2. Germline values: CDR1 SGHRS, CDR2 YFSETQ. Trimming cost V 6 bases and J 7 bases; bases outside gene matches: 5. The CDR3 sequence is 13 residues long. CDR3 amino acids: CASKAGGQNEQFF. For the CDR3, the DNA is TGCGCCAGCAAGGCGGGGGGGCAGAATGAGCAGTTCTTC.

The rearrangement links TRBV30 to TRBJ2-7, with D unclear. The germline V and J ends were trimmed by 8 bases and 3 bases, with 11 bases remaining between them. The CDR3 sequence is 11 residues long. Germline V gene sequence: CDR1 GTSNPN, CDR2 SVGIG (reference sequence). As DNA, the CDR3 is TGTGCCGGCCGTCGGGTCTACGAGCAGTACTTC. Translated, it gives CAGRRVYEQYF.

CDR3 bases: TGTGCCAGCAGCTTACCAGGGTACGAGCAGTACTTC. Protein product: CASSLPGYEQYF. The chain carries TRBV28 and TRBJ2-7; D is perhaps TRBD1 (5 bases). The CDR3 has 12 amino acids. Germline CDR1 reads MDHEN; CDR2 reads SYDVKM. The V gene lost 6 bases and the J gene lost 4 bases, with 10 bases spanning the gap.

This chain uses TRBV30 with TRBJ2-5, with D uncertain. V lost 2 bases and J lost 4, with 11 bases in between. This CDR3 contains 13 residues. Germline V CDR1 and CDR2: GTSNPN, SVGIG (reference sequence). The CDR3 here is CAWSKTGPETQYF. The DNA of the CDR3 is TGTGCCTGGAGTAAGACTGGCCCAGAGACCCAGTACTTC.

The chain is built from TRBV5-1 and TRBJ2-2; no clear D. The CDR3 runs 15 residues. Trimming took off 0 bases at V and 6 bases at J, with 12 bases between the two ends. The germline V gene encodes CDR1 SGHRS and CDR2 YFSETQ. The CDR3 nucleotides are TGCGCCAGCAGCTTGGCCCAGTTTTTTGCCGGGGAGCTGTTTTTT. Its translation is CASSLAQFFAGELFF.

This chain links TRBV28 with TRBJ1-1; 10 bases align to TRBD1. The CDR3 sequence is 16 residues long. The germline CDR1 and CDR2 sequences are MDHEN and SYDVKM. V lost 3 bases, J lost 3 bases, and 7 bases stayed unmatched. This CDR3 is CASSFSPDRGDTEAFF. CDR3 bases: TGTGCCAGCAGTTTTTCCCCGGACAGGGGGGACACTGAAGCTTTCTTT.

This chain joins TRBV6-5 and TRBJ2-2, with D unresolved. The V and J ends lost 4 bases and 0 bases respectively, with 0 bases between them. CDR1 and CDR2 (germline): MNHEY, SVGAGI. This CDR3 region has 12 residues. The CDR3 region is CASSSNTGELFF. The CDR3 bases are TGTGCCAGCAGTTCGAACACCGGGGAGCTGTTTTTT.

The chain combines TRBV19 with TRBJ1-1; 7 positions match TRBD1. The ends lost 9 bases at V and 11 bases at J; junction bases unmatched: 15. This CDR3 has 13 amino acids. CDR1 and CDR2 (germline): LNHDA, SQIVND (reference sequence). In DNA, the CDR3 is TGTGCCAGCCGCCGGGACAGCCCATACCCCGCTTTCTTT. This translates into CASRRDSPYPAFF.

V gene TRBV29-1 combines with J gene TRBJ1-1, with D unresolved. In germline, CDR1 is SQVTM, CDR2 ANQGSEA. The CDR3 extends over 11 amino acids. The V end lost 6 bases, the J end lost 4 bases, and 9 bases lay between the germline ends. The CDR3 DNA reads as TGCAGCGTCACGACGGTCACTGAAGCTTTCTTT. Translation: CSVTTVTEAFF. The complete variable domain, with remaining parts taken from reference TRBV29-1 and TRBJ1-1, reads SAVISQKPSRDICQRGTSLTIQCQVDSQVTMMFWYRQQPGQSLTLIATANQGSEATYESGFVIDKFPISRPNLTFSTLTVSNMSPEDSSIYLCSVTTVTEAFFGQGTRLTVV.

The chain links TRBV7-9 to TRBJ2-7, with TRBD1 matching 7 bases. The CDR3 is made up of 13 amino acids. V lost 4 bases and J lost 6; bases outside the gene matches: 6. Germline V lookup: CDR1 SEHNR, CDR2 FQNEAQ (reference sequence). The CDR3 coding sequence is TGTGCCAGCAGCTCCTCAACAGGGGTCGAGCAGTACGTC. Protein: CASSSSTGVEQYV.

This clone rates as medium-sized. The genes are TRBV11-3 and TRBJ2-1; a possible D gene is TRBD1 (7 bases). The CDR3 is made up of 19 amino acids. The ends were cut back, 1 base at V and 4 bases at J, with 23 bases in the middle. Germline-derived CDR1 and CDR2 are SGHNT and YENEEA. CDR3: CASSLGPQGGRGIYNEQFF. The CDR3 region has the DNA TGTGCCAGCAGCTTAGGCCCGCAGGGAGGCAGGGGGATTTACAATGAGCAGTTCTTC.

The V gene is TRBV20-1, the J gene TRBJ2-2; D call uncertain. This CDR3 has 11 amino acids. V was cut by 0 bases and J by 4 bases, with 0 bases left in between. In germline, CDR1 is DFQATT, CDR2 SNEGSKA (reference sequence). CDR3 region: CSARDTGELFF. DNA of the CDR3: TGCAGTGCTAGAGACACCGGGGAGCTGTTTTTT.

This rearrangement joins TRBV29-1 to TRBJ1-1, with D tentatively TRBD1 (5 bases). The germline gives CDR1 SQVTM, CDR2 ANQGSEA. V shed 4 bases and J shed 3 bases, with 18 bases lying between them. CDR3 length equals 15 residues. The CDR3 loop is CSVALTAGLDTEAFF. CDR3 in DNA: TGCAGCGTTGCCCTCACGGCAGGGTTGGACACTGAAGCTTTCTTT. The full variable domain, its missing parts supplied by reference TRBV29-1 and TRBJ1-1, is SAVISQKPSRDICQRGTSLTIQCQVDSQVTMMFWYRQQPGQSLTLIATANQGSEATYESGFVIDKFPISRPNLTFSTLTVSNMSPEDSSIYLCSVALTAGLDTEAFFGQGTRLTVV.

The CDR3, as DNA: TGTGCCAGCAGCCTAGGATTAGGTGGTTCTAGCACAGATACGCAGTATTTT. This sequence encodes CASSLGLGGSSTDTQYF. The chain joins TRBV5-5 to TRBJ2-3; D is unclear. Germline lookup yields CDR1 SGHKS and CDR2 YYEKEE (reference sequence). Trimming stripped 4 bases from V and 0 bases from J, with 18 bases between. The CDR3 spans 17 residues.

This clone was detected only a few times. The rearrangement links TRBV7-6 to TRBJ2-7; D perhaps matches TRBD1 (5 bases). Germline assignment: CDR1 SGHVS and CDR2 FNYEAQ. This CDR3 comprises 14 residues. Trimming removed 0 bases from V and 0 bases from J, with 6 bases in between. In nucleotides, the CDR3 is TGTGCCAGCAGCTTAGCACAGGTCTCCTACGAGCAGTACTTC. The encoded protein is CASSLAQVSYEQYF.

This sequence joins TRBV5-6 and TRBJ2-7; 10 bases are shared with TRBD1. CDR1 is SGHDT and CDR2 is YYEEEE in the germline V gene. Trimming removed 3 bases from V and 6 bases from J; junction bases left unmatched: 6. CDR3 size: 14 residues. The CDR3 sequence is CASSYPGQGSEQYF. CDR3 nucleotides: TGTGCCAGCAGCTACCCGGGACAGGGGAGCGAGCAGTACTTC.

The CDR3 is CASSQHWNTEAFF. The CDR3 nucleotides read TGCGCCAGCAGCCAACATTGGAACACTGAAGCTTTCTTT. The chain uses TRBV4-1 and TRBJ1-1; D is unresolved. V was clipped by 2 bases and J by 1 base, with 5 bases between them. The CDR3 loop spans 13 amino acids. CDR1 MGHRA and CDR2 YSYEKL come from the germline V gene.

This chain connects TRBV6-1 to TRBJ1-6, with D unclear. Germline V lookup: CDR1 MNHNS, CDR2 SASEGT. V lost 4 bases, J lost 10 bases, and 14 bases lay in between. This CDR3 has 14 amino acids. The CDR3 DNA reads TGTGCCAGCAGTGTCGGAGGGTCTGAGTCACCCCTCCACTTT. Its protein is CASSVGGSESPLHF.

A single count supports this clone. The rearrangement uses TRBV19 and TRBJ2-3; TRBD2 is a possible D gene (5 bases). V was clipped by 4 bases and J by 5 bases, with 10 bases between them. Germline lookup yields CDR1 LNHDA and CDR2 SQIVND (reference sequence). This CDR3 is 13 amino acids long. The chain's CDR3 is CASSKGLRDTQYF. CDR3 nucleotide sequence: TGTGCCAGTAGTAAAGGACTCCGAGATACGCAGTATTTT.

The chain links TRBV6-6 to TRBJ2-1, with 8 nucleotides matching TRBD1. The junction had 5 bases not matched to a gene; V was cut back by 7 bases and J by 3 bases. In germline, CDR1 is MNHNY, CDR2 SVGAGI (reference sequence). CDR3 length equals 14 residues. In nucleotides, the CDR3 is TGTGCCAGCAATCCGACAGGGGTCTACAATGAGCAGTTCTTC. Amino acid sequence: CASNPTGVYNEQFF.

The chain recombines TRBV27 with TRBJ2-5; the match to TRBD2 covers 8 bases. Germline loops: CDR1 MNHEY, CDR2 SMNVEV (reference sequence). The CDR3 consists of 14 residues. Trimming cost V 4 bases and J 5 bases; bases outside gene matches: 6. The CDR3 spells CASSSAGAGETQYF. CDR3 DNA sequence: TGTGCCAGCAGTTCAGCGGGAGCGGGGGAGACCCAGTACTTC.

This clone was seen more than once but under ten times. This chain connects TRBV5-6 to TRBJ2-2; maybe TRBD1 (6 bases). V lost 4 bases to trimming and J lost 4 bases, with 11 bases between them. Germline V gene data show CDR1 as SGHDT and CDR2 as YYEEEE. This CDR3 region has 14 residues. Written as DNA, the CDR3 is TGTGCCAGCAGCATCACAGGGTTCACCGGGGAGCTGTTTTTT. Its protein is CASSITGFTGELFF.

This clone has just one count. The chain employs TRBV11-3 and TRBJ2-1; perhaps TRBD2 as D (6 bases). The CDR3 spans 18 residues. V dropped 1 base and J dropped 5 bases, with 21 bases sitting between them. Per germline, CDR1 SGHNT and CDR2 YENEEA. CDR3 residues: CASSLAGEGGIKHNEQFF. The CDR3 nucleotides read TGTGCCAGCAGCTTAGCAGGTGAGGGCGGGATAAAACACAATGAGCAGTTCTTC. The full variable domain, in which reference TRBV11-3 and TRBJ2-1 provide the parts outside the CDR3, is EAGVVQSPRYKIIEKKQPVAFWCNPISGHNTLYWYLQNLGQGPELLIRYENEEAVDDSQLPKDRFSAERLKGVDSTLKIQPAELGDSAVYLCASSLAGEGGIKHNEQFFGPGTRLTVL.